These 19 T cell receptor beta chains were sequenced from one sample in a study of Graves' ophthalmopathy and Graves' hyperthyroidism. Amplification of TCR beta CDR3 regions used RNA transcripts. The first-round RT-PCR employed HTBI primers together with the Qiagen OneStep RT-PCR kit. A multiplex PCR was then performed as the second round. MiXCR was run by TCRdb on the multiplex PCR reads, yielding one entry per CDR3 protein. The sample includes 300,000 to 400,000 distinct CDR3 sequences, about 17% seen only once; the top ten take over 9%. What was sequenced was peripheral blood. Receptors originate from an adult man with Graves' ophthalmopathy.

The table lists this clonotype with many counts. This rearrangement joins TRBV20-1 to TRBJ2-5; 8 nucleotides match TRBD1. The CDR3 extends over 14 amino acids. In germline, CDR1 is DFQATT, CDR2 SNEGSKA (reference sequence). With V trimmed by 1 base and J by 2 bases, 3 bases remained unmatched. CDR3 DNA: TGCAGTGCTAGAGCAGGGGGCGAGCAAGAGACCCAGTACTTC. This sequence encodes CSARAGGEQETQYF.

This clonotype was recorded at least ten times. The chain joins TRBV9 to TRBJ2-7, with a possible D match to TRBD2 (6 bases). Per germline, CDR1 SGDLS and CDR2 YYNGEE. This CDR3 is 14 amino acids long. Trimming removed 0 bases from V and 2 bases from J, with 9 bases in between. The CDR3 region has the DNA TGTGCCAGCAGCGTAGGGGGGGTTACCTACGAGCAGTACTTC. The encoded protein is CASSVGGVTYEQYF.

This clonotype was recorded many times. The chain carries TRBV27 and TRBJ2-7; 10 positions agree with TRBD1. V dropped 5 bases and J dropped 2; count of bases not matched to a gene: 6. This CDR3 comprises 15 residues. The V gene's germline CDR1 is MNHEY and CDR2 SMNVEV (reference sequence). The CDR3 spells CASSPGTGAPYEQYF. For the CDR3, the DNA is TGTGCCAGCAGTCCCGGGACAGGGGCGCCCTACGAGCAGTACTTC.

This clonotype was seen more than once but under ten times. One base away lies a much larger clone, so this may be a sequencing read error. The rearrangement links TRBV27 to TRBJ2-7; D may be TRBD1 or TRBD2 (5 bases each). V was pared by 7 bases and J by 6 bases, with 10 bases between. Germline values: CDR1 MNHEY, CDR2 SMNVEV (reference sequence). The CDR3 consists of 11 residues. The CDR3 DNA reads as TGTGCCAGCACCATGGGGGTCGAGCAGTACTTC. It encodes CASTMGVEQYF.

Ten or more counts support this clonotype. The chain links TRBV5-5 to TRBJ2-3; 9 bases map to TRBD1. This CDR3 contains 15 residues. Germline V gene lookup returns CDR1 SGHKS and CDR2 YYEKEE (reference sequence). The trim removed 0 bases at V and 3 bases at J, leaving 2 bases unmatched. CDR3 residues: CASSLETGGTDTQYF. CDR3 nucleotides: TGTGCCAGCAGCTTGGAGACAGGGGGAACAGATACGCAGTATTTT.

The chain is built from TRBV9 and TRBJ2-7; D could derive from TRBD1 or TRBD2 (7 bases each). This CDR3 comprises 13 residues. Trimming took off 4 bases at V and 9 bases at J, with 17 bases between the two ends. Germline CDR1 reads SGDLS; CDR2 reads YYNGEE. The CDR3: CASSPAQGGVQYF. CDR3 DNA sequence: TGTGCCAGCAGCCCGGCGCAGGGGGGGGTGCAGTACTTC. The entire variable domain, with the rest obtained from reference TRBV9 and TRBJ2-7, is as follows: DSGVTQTPKHLITATGQRVTLRCSPRSGDLSVYWYQQSLDQGLQFLIQYYNGEERAKGNILERFSAQQFPDLHSELNLSSLELGDSALYFCASSPAQGGVQYFGPGTRLTVT.

This clonotype came up many times. The V and J genes are TRBV29-1 and TRBJ2-5; 11 bases line up with TRBD1. The CDR3 length is 12 residues. Trimming took 7 bases from V and 4 from J; bases not matched to a gene: 2. Germline assignment: CDR1 SQVTM and CDR2 ANQGSEA. CDR3 region: CSAGTGGETQYF. DNA of the CDR3: TGCAGCGCTGGGACAGGGGGAGAGACCCAGTACTTC.

A few counts support this clonotype. A read error may produce the germline difference seen at one junction end. The chain uses TRBV12-3 or TRBV12-4 and TRBJ1-5, with D unresolved. The CDR3 extends over 15 amino acids. The CDR3 coding sequence is TGTGCCAGCAGGACGGACGTCTATAGCAATCAGCCCCAGCCTTTT. Translating it yields CASRTDVYSNQPQPF.

This chain links TRBV20-1 with TRBJ2-5; D ambiguous. This CDR3 comprises 12 residues. Germline values: CDR1 DFQATT, CDR2 SNEGSKA (reference sequence). V was trimmed by 6 bases and J by 5 bases, leaving 13 bases between them. The DNA of the CDR3 is TGCAGTGCAAACTCGCTTGGGGAGACCCAGTACTTC. Translating it yields CSANSLGETQYF.

This chain joins TRBV6-2 or TRBV6-3 and TRBJ1-3; D gene ambiguous. V gave up 1 base and J gave up 1 base, with 20 bases separating them. CDR1 is MNHEY and CDR2 is SVGEGT in the germline V gene. This CDR3 has 19 residues. The CDR3: CASSYFLRQTDKSGNTIYF. The CDR3 DNA follows: TGTGCCAGCAGTTACTTCCTGAGGCAGACCGACAAATCTGGAAACACCATATATTTT.

This clonotype was recorded many times. The chain employs TRBV2 and TRBJ2-5, with 8 bases fitting TRBD2. Germline trimming cut 6 bases from V and 4 bases from J; bases unmatched to any gene: 7. The germline CDR1 and CDR2 sequences are SNHLY and FYNNEI. This CDR3 is built from 14 residues. The CDR3 region is CASRTGGGLETQYF. The CDR3, as DNA: TGTGCCAGCAGGACGGGGGGGGGGTTAGAGACCCAGTACTTC. Looking up the rest from reference TRBV2 and TRBJ2-5 gives the full variable domain: EPEVTQTPSHQVTQMGQEVILRCVPISNHLYFYWYRQILGQKVEFLVSFYNNEISEKSEIFDDQFSVERPDGSNFTLKIRSTKLEDSAMYFCASRTGGGLETQYFGPGTRLLVL.

This clonotype has a single count. The chain has TRBV9 and TRBJ1-1; D call uncertain. The germline V gene has CDR1 SGDLS and CDR2 YYNGEE. V gave up 3 bases and J gave up 3 bases, with 15 bases separating them. This CDR3 is built from 15 residues. The CDR3 loop reads CASSASTNSYTEAFF. Written as DNA, the CDR3 is TGTGCCAGCAGCGCCTCTACGAACAGCTACACTGAAGCTTTCTTT.

This clonotype has at least ten counts. The chain recombines TRBV11-2 with TRBJ2-2; 12 bases fit TRBD2. Germline values: CDR1 SGHAT, CDR2 FQNNGV. CDR3 length equals 16 residues. The V gene end was trimmed by 3 bases and the J gene end by 4 bases; junction bases not matched to a gene: 3. The CDR3 nucleotides read TGTGCCAGCAGCTTTGGACTAGCGGGATCCACCGGGGAGCTGTTTTTT. Protein: CASSFGLAGSTGELFF.

CDR3 region: CSASSGGTPEQYF. CDR3 in DNA: TGCAGTGCTAGTTCTGGGGGCACGCCCGAGCAGTACTTC. The gene calls are TRBV20-1 and TRBJ2-7; D may be TRBD1 (6 bases). The CDR3 is made up of 13 amino acids. V was clipped by 3 bases and J by 6 bases, with 15 bases between them. Germline V gene data show CDR1 as DFQATT and CDR2 as SNEGSKA (reference sequence).

This clonotype has at least ten counts. The chain has TRBV20-1 and TRBJ1-1, with D possibly matching TRBD1 (6 bases). The CDR3 extends over 16 amino acids. The ends were cut back, 1 base at V and 5 bases at J, with 20 bases in the middle. Germline V gene data show CDR1 as DFQATT and CDR2 as SNEGSKA (reference sequence). CDR3 loop: CSARAQEGGGRTEAFF. The CDR3 bases are TGCAGTGCTAGAGCTCAGGAAGGTGGGGGCCGGACTGAAGCTTTCTTT.

This clonotype has ten or more counts. The chain carries TRBV30 and TRBJ2-7; 7 bases fit TRBD2. Trimming removed 0 bases from V and 9 bases from J; junction bases left unmatched: 11. Looked up from germline, CDR1 is GTSNPN and CDR2 is SVGIG (reference sequence). The CDR3 sequence is 14 residues long. CDR3 in amino acids: CAWSVRGESARQYF. As DNA, the CDR3 is TGTGCCTGGAGTGTACGGGGGGAATCCGCCAGGCAGTACTTC.

V and J are TRBV10-3 and TRBJ2-7; 7 bases are shared with TRBD1. Unmatched junction bases numbered 15, after V lost 5 bases and J lost 5 bases. The CDR3 is 16 residues long. Germline V gene data show CDR1 as ENHRY and CDR2 as SYGVKD. This CDR3 is CAISPGEGTVPNEQYF. CDR3 coding DNA: TGTGCCATCAGTCCCGGAGAAGGGACAGTCCCCAACGAGCAGTACTTC.

This clonotype was observed at least ten times. V gene TRBV12-3 or TRBV12-4 combines with J gene TRBJ1-1, with D possibly matching TRBD1 (6 bases). V was pared by 9 bases and J by 0 bases, with 14 bases between. The CDR3 runs to 14 residues. CDR3 in amino acids: CASKTDRMNTEAFF. The CDR3 coding sequence is TGTGCCAGTAAGACCGACAGGATGAACACTGAAGCTTTCTTT.

The rearrangement links TRBV24-1 to TRBJ2-7; a weak D match, TRBD2 (5 bases). V was clipped by 5 bases and J by 6 bases, with 10 bases between them. This CDR3 comprises 12 residues. Germline V gives CDR1 KGHDR, CDR2 SFDVKD. CDR3 residues: CATSGRGPEQYF. The CDR3 DNA reads as TGTGCCACCAGTGGTCGAGGGCCCGAGCAGTACTTC.